There are many counts of the clone carrying this T cell receptor (beta chain). One entry per CDR3 protein results from TCRdb running MiXCR on the 5' RACE reads. The sample has roughly 120,000 distinct CDR3 sequences, approximately 13% seen once. Germline V gives CDR1 SQVTM, CDR2 ANQGSEA. The V end was cut by 4 bases, the J end by 5 bases, with 11 bases between. The CDR3 loop spans 12 amino acids. The source of the sample is a study of CD8 T cells in ankylosing spondylitis. Sequencing was performed on blood, either unsorted or a sorted T cell fraction (not recorded which). The receptor's source is a female donor with ankylosing spondylitis or in good health (not recorded which). The chain has TRBV29-1 and TRBJ2-5; TRBD1 might be the D (5 bases). The CDR3 sequence is CSVVQGDETQYF. The CDR3 DNA reads TGCAGCGTTGTACAAGGGGATGAGACCCAGTACTTC.